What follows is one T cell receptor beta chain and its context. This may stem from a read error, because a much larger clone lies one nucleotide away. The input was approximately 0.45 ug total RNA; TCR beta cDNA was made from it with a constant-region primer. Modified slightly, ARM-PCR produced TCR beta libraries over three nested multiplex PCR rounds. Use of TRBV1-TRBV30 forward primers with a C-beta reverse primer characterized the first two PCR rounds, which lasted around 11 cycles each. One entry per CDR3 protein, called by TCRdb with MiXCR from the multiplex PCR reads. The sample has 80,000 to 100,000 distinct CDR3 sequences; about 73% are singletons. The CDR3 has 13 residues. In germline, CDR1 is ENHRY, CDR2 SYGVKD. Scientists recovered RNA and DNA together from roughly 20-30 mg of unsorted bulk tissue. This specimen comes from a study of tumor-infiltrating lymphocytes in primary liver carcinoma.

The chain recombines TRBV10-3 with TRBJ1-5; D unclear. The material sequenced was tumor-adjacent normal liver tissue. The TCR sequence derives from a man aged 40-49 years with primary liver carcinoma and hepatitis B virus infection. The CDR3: CAISVDSDQPQHF. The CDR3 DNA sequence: TGTGCCATCAGTGTGGATAGCGATCAGCCCCAGCATTTT.